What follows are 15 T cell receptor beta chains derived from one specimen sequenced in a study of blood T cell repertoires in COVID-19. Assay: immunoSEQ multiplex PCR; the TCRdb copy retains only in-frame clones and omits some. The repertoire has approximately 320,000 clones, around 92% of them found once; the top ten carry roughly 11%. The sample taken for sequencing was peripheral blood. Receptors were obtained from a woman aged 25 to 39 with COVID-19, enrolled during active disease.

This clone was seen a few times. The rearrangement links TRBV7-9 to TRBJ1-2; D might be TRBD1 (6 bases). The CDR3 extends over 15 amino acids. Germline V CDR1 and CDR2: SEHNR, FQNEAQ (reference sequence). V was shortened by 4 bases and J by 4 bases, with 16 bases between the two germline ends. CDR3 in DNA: TGTGCCAGCAGCTGGTCCGGGACACCTGCCTATGGCTACACCTTC. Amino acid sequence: CASSWSGTPAYGYTF.

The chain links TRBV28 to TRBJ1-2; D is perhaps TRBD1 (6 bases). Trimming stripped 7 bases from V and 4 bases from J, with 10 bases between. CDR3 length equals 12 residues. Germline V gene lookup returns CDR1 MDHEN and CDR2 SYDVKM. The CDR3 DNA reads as TGTGCCAGCAACAGGGACGGCTATGGCTACACCTTC. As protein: CASNRDGYGYTF.

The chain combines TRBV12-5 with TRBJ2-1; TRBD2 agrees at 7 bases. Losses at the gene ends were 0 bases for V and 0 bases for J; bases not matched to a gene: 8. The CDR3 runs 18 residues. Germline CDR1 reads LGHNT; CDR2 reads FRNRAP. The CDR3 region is CASGLVLGGQGSYNEQFF. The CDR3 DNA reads TGTGCTAGTGGTTTGGTACTGGGAGGGCAGGGCTCCTACAATGAGCAGTTCTTC.

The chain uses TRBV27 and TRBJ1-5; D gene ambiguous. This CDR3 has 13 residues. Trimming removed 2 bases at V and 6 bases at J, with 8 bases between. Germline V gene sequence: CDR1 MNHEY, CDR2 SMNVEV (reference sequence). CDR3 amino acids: CASSLGRGQPQHF. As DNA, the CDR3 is TGTGCCAGCAGTTTAGGTCGGGGTCAGCCCCAGCATTTT.

The CDR3, as DNA: TGCGCCAGCAGCTCGTTAGATGCTTACGAGCAGTACTTC. Protein product: CASSSLDAYEQYF. The chain joins TRBV5-1 to TRBJ2-7; D is undetermined. V lost 3 bases, J lost 4 bases, and 11 bases lay in between. The CDR3 length is 13 residues. Germline assignment: CDR1 SGHRS and CDR2 YFSETQ.

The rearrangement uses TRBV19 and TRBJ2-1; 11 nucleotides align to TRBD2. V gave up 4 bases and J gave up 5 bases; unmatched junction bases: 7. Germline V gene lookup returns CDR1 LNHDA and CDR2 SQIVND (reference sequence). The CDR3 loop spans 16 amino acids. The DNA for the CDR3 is TGTGCCAGTAGTAGGGCCGGGACTAGCGGTAACAATGAGCAGTTCTTC. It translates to CASSRAGTSGNNEQFF.

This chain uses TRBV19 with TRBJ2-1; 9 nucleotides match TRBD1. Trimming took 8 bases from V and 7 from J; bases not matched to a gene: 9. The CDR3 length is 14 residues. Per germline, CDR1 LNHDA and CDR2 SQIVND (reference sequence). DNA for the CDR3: TGTGCCAGTGACCGGGACAGGGATTCTAATGAGCAGTTCTTC. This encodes CASDRDRDSNEQFF.

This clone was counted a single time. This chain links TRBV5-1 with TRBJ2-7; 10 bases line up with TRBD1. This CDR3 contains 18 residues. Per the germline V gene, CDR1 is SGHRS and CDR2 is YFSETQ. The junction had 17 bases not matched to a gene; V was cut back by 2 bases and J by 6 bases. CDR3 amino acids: CASSFLLTLGQGWVEQYF. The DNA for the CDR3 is TGCGCCAGCAGCTTTCTATTAACCTTGGGACAGGGGTGGGTCGAGCAGTACTTC.

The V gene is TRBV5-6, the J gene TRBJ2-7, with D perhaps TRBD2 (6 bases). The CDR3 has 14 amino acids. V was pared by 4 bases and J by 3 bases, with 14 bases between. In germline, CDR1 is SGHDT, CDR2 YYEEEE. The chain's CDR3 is CASSLRTTYYEQYF. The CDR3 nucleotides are TGTGCCAGCAGCCTCCGGACTACTTACTACGAGCAGTACTTC.

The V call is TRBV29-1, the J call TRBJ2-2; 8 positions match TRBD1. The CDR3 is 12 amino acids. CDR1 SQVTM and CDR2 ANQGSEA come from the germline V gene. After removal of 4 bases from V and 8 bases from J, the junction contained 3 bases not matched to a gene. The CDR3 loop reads CSVVGQGGELFF. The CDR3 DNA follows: TGCAGCGTTGTTGGACAGGGAGGGGAGCTGTTTTTT.

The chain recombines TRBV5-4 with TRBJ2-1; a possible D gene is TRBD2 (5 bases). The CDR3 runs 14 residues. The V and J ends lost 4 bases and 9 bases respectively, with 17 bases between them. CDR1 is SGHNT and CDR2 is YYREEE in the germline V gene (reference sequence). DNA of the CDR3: TGTGCCAGCAGCCCTAGCCCCCAGTTCACTGAGCAGTTCTTC. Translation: CASSPSPQFTEQFF.

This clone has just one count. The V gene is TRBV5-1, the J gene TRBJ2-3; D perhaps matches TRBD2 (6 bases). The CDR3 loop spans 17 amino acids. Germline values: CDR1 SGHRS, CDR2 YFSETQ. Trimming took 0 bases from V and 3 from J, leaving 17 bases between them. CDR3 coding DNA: TGCGCCAGCAGCTTGGATGAGCGGGTCCTGGGGACAGATACGCAGTATTTT. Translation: CASSLDERVLGTDTQYF.

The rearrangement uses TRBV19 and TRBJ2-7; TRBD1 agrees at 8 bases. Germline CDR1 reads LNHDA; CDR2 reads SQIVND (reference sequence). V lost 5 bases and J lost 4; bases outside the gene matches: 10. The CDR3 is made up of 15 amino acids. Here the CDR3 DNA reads TGTGCCAGTAGTGTAGGGACAGGACCTACGTACGAGCAGTACTTC. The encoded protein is CASSVGTGPTYEQYF. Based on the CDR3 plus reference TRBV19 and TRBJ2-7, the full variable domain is DGGITQSPKYLFRKEGQNVTLSCEQNLNHDAMYWYRQDPGQGLRLIYYSQIVNDFQKGDIAEGYSVSREKKESFPLTVTSAQKNPTAFYLCASSVGTGPTYEQYFGPGTRLTVT.

CDR3 in amino acids: CASSPRGYNEQFF. CDR3 nucleotide sequence: TGTGCCAGCTCACCGAGAGGGTACAATGAGCAGTTCTTC. This sequence joins TRBV18 and TRBJ2-1; D is perhaps TRBD2 (5 bases). CDR3 length: 13 amino acids. Germline CDR1 reads KGHSH; CDR2 reads LQKENI. Trimming cost V 3 bases and J 4 bases, with 7 bases left between them. Full variable domain (remainder filled in from reference TRBV18 and TRBJ2-1): NAGVMQNPRHLVRRRGQEARLRCSPMKGHSHVYWYRQLPEEGLKFMVYLQKENIIDESGMPKERFSAEFPKEGPSILRIQQVVRGDSAAYFCASSPRGYNEQFFGPGTRLTVL.

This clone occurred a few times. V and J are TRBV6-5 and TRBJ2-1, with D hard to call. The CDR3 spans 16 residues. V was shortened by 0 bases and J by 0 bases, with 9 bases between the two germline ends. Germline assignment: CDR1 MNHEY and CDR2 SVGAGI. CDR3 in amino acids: CASSYSSFSSYNEQFF. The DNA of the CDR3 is TGTGCCAGCAGTTACTCCTCGTTCAGCTCCTACAATGAGCAGTTCTTC.